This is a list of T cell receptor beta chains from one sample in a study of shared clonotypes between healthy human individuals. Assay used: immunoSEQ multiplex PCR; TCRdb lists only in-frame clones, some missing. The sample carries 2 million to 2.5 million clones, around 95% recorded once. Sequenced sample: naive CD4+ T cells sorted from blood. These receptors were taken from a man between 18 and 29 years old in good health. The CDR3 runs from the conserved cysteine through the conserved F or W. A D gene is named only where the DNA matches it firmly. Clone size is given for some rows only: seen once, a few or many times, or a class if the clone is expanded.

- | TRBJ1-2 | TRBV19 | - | CASSIGFNYGYTF | TGTGCCAGTAGTATCGGGTTTAACTATGGCTACACCTTC
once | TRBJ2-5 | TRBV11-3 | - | CASSLGQETQYF | TGTGCCAGCAGCTTAGGACAAGAGACCCAGTACTTC
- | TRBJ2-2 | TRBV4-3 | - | CASSQSLGLNTGELFF | TGCGCCAGCAGCCAATCTCTGGGGCTGAACACCGGGGAGCTGTTTTTT
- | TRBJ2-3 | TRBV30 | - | CAWSPGDPDTQYF | TGTGCCTGGAGCCCAGGGGATCCAGATACGCAGTATTTT
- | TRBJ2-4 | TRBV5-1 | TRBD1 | CASSPSSGQVKNIQYF | TGCGCCAGCAGCCCTAGTTCGGGACAGGTGAAAAACATTCAGTACTTC
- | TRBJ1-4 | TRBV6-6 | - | CASTSDLLEKLFF | TGTGCCAGTACCTCGGACTTACTTGAAAAACTGTTTTTT
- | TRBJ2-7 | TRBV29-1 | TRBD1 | CSVEGDRGWGEQYF | TGCAGCGTTGAAGGGGACAGGGGGTGGGGTGAGCAGTACTTC
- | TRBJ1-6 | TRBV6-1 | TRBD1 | CASSESGTGNSPLHF | TGTGCCAGCAGTGAATCCGGGACAGGGAATTCACCCCTCCACTTT
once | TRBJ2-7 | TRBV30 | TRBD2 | CAWRKAGGPVEQYF | TGTGCCTGGAGAAAAGCGGGGGGGCCGGTCGAGCAGTACTTC
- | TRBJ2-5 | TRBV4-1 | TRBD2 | CASSRTGTSIETQYF | TGCGCCAGCAGTCGCACCGGGACTAGTATAGAGACCCAGTACTTC
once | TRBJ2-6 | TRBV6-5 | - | CASSYGTPGANVLTF | TGTGCCAGCAGTTACGGGACACCCGGGGCCAACGTCCTGACTTTC
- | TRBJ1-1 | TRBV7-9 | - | CASSLQGYTEAFF | TGTGCCAGCAGCTTACAGGGTTACACTGAAGCTTTCTTT
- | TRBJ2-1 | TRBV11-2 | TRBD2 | CASSPRTSGGNEQFF | TGTGCCAGCAGCCCTCGTACTAGCGGGGGCAATGAGCAGTTCTTC
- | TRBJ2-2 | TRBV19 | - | CASRGAGGTGELFF | TGTGCCAGTAGGGGGGCCGGTGGCACCGGGGAGCTGTTTTTT
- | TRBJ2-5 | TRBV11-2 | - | CASSLGLQETQYF | TGTGCCAGCAGCTTAGGACTACAAGAGACCCAGTACTTC
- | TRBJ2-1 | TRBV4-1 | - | CASSYRTAGSYNEQFF | TGCGCCAGCAGCTACAGGACAGCAGGTTCCTACAATGAGCAGTTCTTC
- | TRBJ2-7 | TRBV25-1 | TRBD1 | CASSTSGQSGEQYF | TGTGCCAGCTCCACCTCGGGACAGAGCGGCGAGCAGTACTTC
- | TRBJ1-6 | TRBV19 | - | CASSIGMNSPLHF | TGTGCCAGTAGTATAGGTATGAATTCACCCCTCCACTTT
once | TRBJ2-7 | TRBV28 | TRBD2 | CASSGASGTFYEQYF | TGTGCCAGCAGTGGGGCTAGCGGTACCTTCTACGAGCAGTACTTC
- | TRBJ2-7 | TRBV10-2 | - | CASSEGTYEQYF | TGCGCCAGCAGTGAGGGTACCTACGAGCAGTACTTC
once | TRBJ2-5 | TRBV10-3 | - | CAISERPGETQYF | TGTGCCATCAGTGAGAGGCCGGGAGAGACCCAGTACTTC
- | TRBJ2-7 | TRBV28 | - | CASTRGGVDSNEYF | TGTGCCAGCACCCGCGGGGGCGTGGATAGTAACGAGTACTTC
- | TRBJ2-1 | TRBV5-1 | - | CASSLSGFNEQFF | TGCGCCAGCAGCTTGTCAGGGTTCAATGAGCAGTTCTTC
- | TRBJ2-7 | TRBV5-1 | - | CASSLGQGPYEQYF | TGCGCCAGCAGCTTGGGGCAGGGACCCTACGAGCAGTACTTC
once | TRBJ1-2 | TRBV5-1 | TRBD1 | CASSLTPGTAGYTF | TGCGCCAGCAGCTTGACTCCCGGGACAGCTGGCTACACCTTC
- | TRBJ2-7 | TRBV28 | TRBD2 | CASYKRGGRYEQYF | TGTGCCAGCTATAAGCGGGGGGGACGCTACGAGCAGTACTTC
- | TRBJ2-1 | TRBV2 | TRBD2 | CASRVAGAGEFF | TGTGCCAGCAGGGTAGCGGGAGCGGGAGAGTTCTTC
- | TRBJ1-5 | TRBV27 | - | CASRLGTAGNQPQHF | TGTGCCAGCAGACTGGGGACGGCGGGTAATCAGCCCCAGCATTTT
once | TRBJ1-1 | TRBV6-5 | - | CASSYGAGVNTEAFF | TGTGCCAGCAGTTACGGGGCGGGAGTGAACACTGAAGCTTTCTTT
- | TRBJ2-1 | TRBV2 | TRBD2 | CASRRLAGGGEQFF | TGTGCCAGCAGGAGACTAGCGGGAGGAGGGGAGCAGTTCTTC
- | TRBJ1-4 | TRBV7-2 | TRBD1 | CASSEPGGAEKLFF | TGTGCCAGCAGCGAGCCAGGGGGTGCGGAAAAACTGTTTTTT
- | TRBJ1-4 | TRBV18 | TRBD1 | CASSTDRLNEKLFF | TGTGCCAGCTCAACGGACAGGCTTAATGAAAAACTGTTTTTT
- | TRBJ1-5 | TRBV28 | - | CASSLLGQGNSNQPQHF | TGTGCCAGCAGTTTATTGGGCCAGGGCAATAGCAATCAGCCCCAGCATTTT
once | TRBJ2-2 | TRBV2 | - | CASSIAGQGTGELFF | TGTGCCAGCAGTATAGCGGGACAGGGCACCGGGGAGCTGTTTTTT
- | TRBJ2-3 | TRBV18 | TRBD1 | CASSPDRGDTQYF | TGTGCCAGCTCGCCGGACAGGGGAGATACGCAGTATTTT
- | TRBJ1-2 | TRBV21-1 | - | CASSNDSLEEYGYTF | TGTGCCAGCAGCAATGACAGCTTGGAGGAGTATGGCTACACCTTC
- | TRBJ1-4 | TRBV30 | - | CALGGNFGEKLFF | TGTGCCCTGGGAGGTAACTTTGGGGAAAAACTGTTTTTT
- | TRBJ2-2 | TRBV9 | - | CASSVGPTGELFF | TGTGCCAGCAGCGTAGGACCTACCGGGGAGCTGTTTTTT
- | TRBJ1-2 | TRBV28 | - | CASGTVDYGYTF | TGTGCCAGCGGGACGGTTGACTATGGCTACACCTTC
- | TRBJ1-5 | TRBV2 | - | CASSEREGQHF | TGTGCCAGCAGTGAACGCGAGGGCCAGCATTTT
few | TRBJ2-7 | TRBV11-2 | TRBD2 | CASSVYSGRSSLYEQYF | TGTGCCAGCAGCGTGTATAGCGGGAGGTCCTCCCTTTACGAGCAGTACTTC
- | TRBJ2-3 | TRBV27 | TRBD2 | CASNQRGPDTQYF | TGTGCCAGCAATCAGCGGGGGCCAGATACGCAGTATTTT
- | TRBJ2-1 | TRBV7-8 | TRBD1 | CASSLDRGAYNEQFF | TGTGCCAGCAGCTTGGACAGGGGTGCCTACAATGAGCAGTTCTTC
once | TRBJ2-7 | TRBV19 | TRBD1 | CASTQGQGHYEQYF | TGTGCCAGTACTCAAGGACAGGGGCACTACGAGCAGTACTTC
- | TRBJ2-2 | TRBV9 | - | CASSGTPNTGELFF | TGTGCCAGCAGCGGGACTCCGAACACCGGGGAGCTGTTTTTT
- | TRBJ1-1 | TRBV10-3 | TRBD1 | CAISESDRESTEAFF | TGTGCCATCAGTGAGTCGGACAGGGAGAGCACTGAAGCTTTCTTT
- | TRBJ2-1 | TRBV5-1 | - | CASSLDLVFSEQFF | TGCGCCAGCAGCTTGGACCTGGTTTTCAGCGAGCAGTTCTTC
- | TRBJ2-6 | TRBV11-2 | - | CASSLDMTPGSGANVLTF | TGTGCCAGCAGCTTAGATATGACGCCCGGCTCTGGGGCCAACGTCCTGACTTTC
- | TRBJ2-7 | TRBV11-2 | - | CASSSRPMNYEQYF | TGTGCCAGCAGCTCCCGACCGATGAACTACGAGCAGTACTTC
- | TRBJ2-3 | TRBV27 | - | CASSLDGNTQYF | TGTGCCAGCAGTTTGGACGGCAATACGCAGTATTTT
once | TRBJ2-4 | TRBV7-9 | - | CASSLGEGNIQYF | TGTGCCAGCAGCTTAGGGGAAGGGAACATTCAGTACTTC
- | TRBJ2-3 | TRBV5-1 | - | CASSLDRADTQYF | TGCGCCAGCAGCTTGGACAGGGCGGATACGCAGTATTTT
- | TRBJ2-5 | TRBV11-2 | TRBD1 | CASSLGTGGRETQYF | TGTGCCAGCAGCTTAGGGACAGGGGGGAGGGAGACCCAGTACTTC